The 21 T cell receptor beta chains presented below share a single source sample, sequenced in a study of T cells in women clearing cervical HPV infection. Sequencing was performed with immunoSEQ multiplex PCR; in TCRdb, only in-frame clones are kept and a portion is missing. In all, the sample yields tens of thousands of clones. Sequences were obtained from blood buffy coat. These TCRs come from a woman aged 18 to 69 with a cervical HPV16 infection that either progressed to CIN3+ or cleared (not recorded which).

On this clone: The sequenced fragment ends 3 residues before the CDR3 boundary, so the rest is inferred from the germline J gene. This chain connects TRBV2 to TRBJ2-7; 10 bases match TRBD1. V dropped 6 bases and J dropped 2; count of bases not matched to a gene: 4. There are 14 residues in the CDR3. CDR1 is SNHLY and CDR2 is FYNNEI in the germline V gene. The covered CDR3 bases are TGTGCCAGCAGCTGGACAGGGGGAACCTACGAG. This gives the protein CASSWTGGTYE. The CDR3 reads in full as CASSWTGGTYEQYF. Complete variable domain (other parts from reference TRBV2 and TRBJ2-7): EPEVTQTPSHQVTQMGQEVILRCVPISNHLYFYWYRQILGQKVEFLVSFYNNEISEKSEIFDDQFSVERPDGSNFTLKIRSTKLEDSAMYFCASSWTGGTYEQYFGPGTRLTVT.

Turning to this clone: The CDR3 is cut off 3 residues early in the read; its end comes from the germline J gene. J is TRBJ2-1 and V is TRBV19; the D gene is possibly TRBD2 (5 bases). The germline V gene has CDR1 LNHDA and CDR2 SQIVND (reference sequence). The CDR3 is made up of 14 amino acids. V gave up 5 bases and J gave up 1 base, with 9 bases separating them. CDR3 residues: CASSPTSSYNEQFF. The CDR3 DNA, read in part, is TGTGCCAGTAGTCCCACTAGTTCCTACAATGAG. The variable domain in full, with the rest retrieved from reference TRBV19 and TRBJ2-1, is DGGITQSPKYLFRKEGQNVTLSCEQNLNHDAMYWYRQDPGQGLRLIYYSQIVNDFQKGDIAEGYSVSREKKESFPLTVTSAQKNPTAFYLCASSPTSSYNEQFFGPGTRLTVL.

Concerning this clone: The read ends 3 residues before the CDR3 terminus; that terminus is restored from the germline J gene. The chain recombines TRBV29-1 with TRBJ1-2; 9 nucleotides agree with TRBD1. The CDR3 extends over 13 amino acids. With V trimmed by 7 bases and J by 7 bases, 10 bases remained unmatched. CDR1 is SQVTM and CDR2 is ANQGSEA in the germline V gene. This chain's CDR3 is CSDSTGGASGYTF. CDR3 bases read: TGCAGCGACTCTACAGGGGGCGCATCTGGC. Together with reference TRBV29-1 and TRBJ1-2, the CDR3 gives the full variable domain: SAVISQKPSRDICQRGTSLTIQCQVDSQVTMMFWYRQQPGQSLTLIATANQGSEATYESGFVIDKFPISRPNLTFSTLTVSNMSPEDSSIYLCSDSTGGASGYTFGSGTRLTVV.

In the case of this clone: The read ends 3 residues shy of where the CDR3 ends; the end is completed using the germline J gene. The chain joins TRBV11-2 to TRBJ2-7, with 8 bases lining up with TRBD2. The germline V gene has CDR1 SGHAT and CDR2 FQNNGV. V shed 0 bases, J shed 6 bases, and the junction held 4 bases outside the gene matches. The CDR3 spans 14 residues. The CDR3 region is CASSLDQSGGEQYF. The sequenced part of the CDR3 DNA is TGTGCCAGCAGCTTAGATCAGAGCGGGGGCGAG.

This clone is identified as medium-sized (0.01 to 0.1%) from frequency. Here the CDR3 reads CSGGETGYEQYF. The part of the CDR3 DNA that was read is TGCAGCGGGGGGGAAACAGGCTACGAG. The chain combines TRBV29-1 with TRBJ2-7; perhaps TRBD2 as D (6 bases). The read terminates 3 residues ahead of where the CDR3 ends, so the germline J gene completes it. Trimming stripped 7 bases from V and 3 bases from J, with 13 bases between. CDR1 and CDR2 from the germline V gene are SQVTM and ANQGSEA. This CDR3 comprises 12 residues.

Turning to this clone: The read ends 3 residues early relative to the CDR3; the germline J gene fills the gap. The rearrangement links TRBV5-1 to TRBJ2-7; 13 nucleotides align to TRBD2. The CDR3 is made up of 14 amino acids. The ends lost 2 bases at V and 6 bases at J; junction bases unmatched: 2. CDR1 is SGHRS and CDR2 is YFSETQ in the germline V gene. CDR3 residues: CASSFGTSGTEQYF. The CDR3 bases that were read are TGCGCCAGCAGCTTTGGGACTAGCGGGACCGAG.

The part of the CDR3 DNA that was read is TGTGCTAGTGGTTTGTTTACGACAGCTGGC. Encoded protein: CASGLFTTAG. The full CDR3 reads CASGLFTTAGYTF. The rearrangement joins TRBV12-5 to TRBJ1-2; tentative D call: TRBD1 (5 bases). The CDR3 extends 3 residues past the end of the read, so its final part is completed from the germline J gene. Germline-derived CDR1 and CDR2 are LGHNT and FRNRAP. V lost 2 bases and J lost 7, with 11 bases in between. The CDR3 is made up of 13 amino acids.

A remark on this clone: Read sequence stops 3 residues before the CDR3 end, and the germline J gene provides the missing end. This rearrangement joins TRBV7-9 to TRBJ2-7; D unclear. Between the trimmed V and J ends, which lost 4 bases and 4 bases, there was a span of 5 bases. The length of the CDR3 is 11 residues. The V gene's germline CDR1 is SEHNR and CDR2 FQNEAQ (reference sequence). CDR3 amino acids: CASSSQYEQYF. CDR3 bases read: TGTGCCAGCAGCTCCCAATACGAG.

Concerning this clone: The read stops 3 residues short of the end of the CDR3; the missing end is completed from the germline J gene. The genes are TRBV19 and TRBJ2-7, with 14 bases aligning to TRBD2. Germline values: CDR1 LNHDA, CDR2 SQIVND (reference sequence). This CDR3 spans 19 amino acids. V was clipped by 8 bases and J by 4 bases; unmatched bases: 19. The CDR3 sequence is CASSKDGLAGGLRLYEQYF. CDR3 DNA (partial): TGTGCCAGTTCTAAAGACGGACTAGCGGGAGGACTTAGATTGTACGAG.

Considering frequency, this clone is medium-sized. The read stops 3 residues short of the end of the CDR3; the missing end is completed from the germline J gene. The genes are TRBV2 and TRBJ2-5; D gene unclear. Germline-derived CDR1 and CDR2 are SNHLY and FYNNEI. There are 13 residues in the CDR3. V lost 8 bases to trimming and J lost 2 bases, with 12 bases between them. The sequenced CDR3 bases are TGTGCCAGCTGTACATCGAGACAAGAGACC. It encodes CASCTSRQET. From start to end, the CDR3 is CASCTSRQETQYF.

About this clone: The CDR3 end falls 3 residues outside the read, so it is completed with the germline J gene. The genes are TRBV5-6 and TRBJ1-2; a weak D match, TRBD1 (5 bases). Germline lookup yields CDR1 SGHDT and CDR2 YYEEEE. This CDR3 contains 13 residues. CDR3 DNA (partial): TGTGCCAGCAGCTTGATCAGGGCCGACGGC. Encoded protein: CASSLIRADG. The full CDR3 sequence reads CASSLIRADGYTF.

Here the CDR3 reads CASTTSGGGTDTQYF. Incomplete CDR3 DNA: TGCGCCAGCACCACCTCGGGGGGTGGCACAGATACG. This sequence joins TRBV23-1 and TRBJ2-3; 7 bases are shared with TRBD2. Read data end 3 residues before the CDR3 end; the end is taken from the germline J gene. TRBV23-1 is classed as an ORF, of uncertain function. With 7 bases clipped from V and 1 base from J, the junction kept 8 bases outside the gene matches. The CDR3 sequence is 15 residues long.

On this clone: The read comes to an end 3 residues before the CDR3 does, leaving the germline J gene to fill in the end. The V and J genes are TRBV19 and TRBJ2-1; D might be TRBD1 (5 bases). The length of the CDR3 is 13 residues. With 3 bases removed from V and 2 bases from J, the gap between germline ends came to 5 bases. CDR1 is LNHDA, CDR2 SQIVND, per germline (reference sequence). The CDR3 is CASSIRAYNEQFF. CDR3 bases read: TGTGCCAGTAGTATCAGGGCCTACAATGAG.

CDR3 DNA, as far as it was read: TGTGCCAGCAGTGGGGGGACCGGGGGGGCGAACACCGGGGAG. It is translated as CASSGGTGGANTGE. The CDR3 reads in full as CASSGGTGGANTGELFF. The rearrangement links TRBV2 to TRBJ2-2; 8 positions match TRBD2. The CDR3 extends 3 residues past the end of the read, so its final part is completed from the germline J gene. Germline V gene data show CDR1 as SNHLY and CDR2 as FYNNEI. The CDR3 length is 17 residues. V gave up 4 bases and J gave up 0 bases; unmatched junction bases: 7.

CDR3 DNA, as far as it was read: TGTGCCAGCAGCTCCCAGTCGTCAACTAATGAAAAA. Encoded protein: CASSSQSSTNEK. From start to end, the CDR3 is CASSSQSSTNEKLFF. The chain uses TRBV7-9 and TRBJ1-4; no firm D call. The CDR3 extends 3 residues past the end of the read, so its final part is completed from the germline J gene. V lost 4 bases, J lost 0 bases, and 9 bases lay in between. Germline values: CDR1 SEHNR, CDR2 FQNEAQ (reference sequence). The CDR3 has 15 residues.

Concerning this clone: The read ends 3 residues shy of where the CDR3 ends; the end is completed using the germline J gene. V and J are TRBV6-1 and TRBJ1-1; maybe TRBD1 (6 bases). Deletions cut 3 bases from V and 6 bases from J, with 20 bases between. The V gene's germline CDR1 is MNHNS and CDR2 SASEGT. The CDR3 extends over 16 amino acids. CDR3 DNA, as far as it was read: TGTGCCAGCAGTGAGCCACGGAACGGACAGAGAGCTGAA. It translates to CASSEPRNGQRAE. The full CDR3 is CASSEPRNGQRAEAFF.

On this clone: From the germline J gene comes the end of the CDR3, since the read stops 3 residues before it. The J gene is TRBJ1-1, the V gene TRBV2, with 9 bases matching TRBD1. V was pared by 4 bases and J by 4 bases, with 4 bases of the junction left unmatched. CDR1 and CDR2 from the germline V gene are SNHLY and FYNNEI. The CDR3 runs 14 residues. Here the CDR3 reads CASSGRTGATEAFF. The sequenced CDR3 bases are TGTGCCAGCAGTGGGCGGACAGGGGCCACTGAA.

For this clone: Coverage ceases 3 residues before the CDR3 finishes, and the germline J gene fills in the end. This sequence joins TRBV19 and TRBJ2-5, with D maybe TRBD2 (6 bases). Germline CDR1 is LNHDA and CDR2 is SQIVND (reference sequence). The CDR3 is made up of 13 amino acids. V dropped 6 bases and J dropped 3 bases, with 11 bases sitting between them. The sequenced part of the CDR3 DNA is TGTGCCAGTAGCCTTTCTAGCGAAGAGACC. Amino acids: CASSLSSEET. The whole CDR3 protein reads CASSLSSEETQYF. The variable domain in full, with the rest retrieved from reference TRBV19 and TRBJ2-5, is DGGITQSPKYLFRKEGQNVTLSCEQNLNHDAMYWYRQDPGQGLRLIYYSQIVNDFQKGDIAEGYSVSREKKESFPLTVTSAQKNPTAFYLCASSLSSEETQYFGPGTRLLVL.

As for this clone: Read coverage stops 3 residues before the CDR3 terminus; the germline J gene supplies the remainder. The chain has TRBV20-1 and TRBJ1-2; 7 positions match TRBD1. Germline V gene sequence: CDR1 DFQATT, CDR2 SNEGSKA (reference sequence). This CDR3 has 14 amino acids. With 4 bases clipped from V and 4 bases from J, the junction kept 9 bases outside the gene matches. The CDR3 protein is CSATTPGGPYGYTF. The CDR3 bases that were read are TGCAGTGCTACAACCCCAGGGGGGCCCTATGGC.

As concerns this clone: The DNA ends 3 residues before the CDR3 does, and the rest of the CDR3 is filled in from the germline J gene. The chain links TRBV7-9 to TRBJ1-1; TRBD1 aligns across 7 bases. Germline CDR1 SEHNR, CDR2 FQNEAQ (reference sequence). The CDR3 has 15 amino acids. CDR3 in amino acids: CASSRLPEDRREAFF. Incomplete CDR3 DNA: TGTGCCAGCAGCCGACTACCCGAGGACAGGAGAGAA.

CDR3 sequence: CASSAGVYTF. The CDR3 DNA, read in part, is TGTGCCAGCAGTGCGGGTGTC. V and J are TRBV2 and TRBJ1-2; no firm D call. The CDR3 end is not reached by the read, which stops 3 residues before it; the germline J gene fills it in. The CDR3 is made up of 10 amino acids. Germline CDR1 reads SNHLY; CDR2 reads FYNNEI. Full variable domain (outside the CDR3, taken from reference TRBV2 and TRBJ1-2): EPEVTQTPSHQVTQMGQEVILRCVPISNHLYFYWYRQILGQKVEFLVSFYNNEISEKSEIFDDQFSVERPDGSNFTLKIRSTKLEDSAMYFCASSAGVYTFGSGTRLTVV.